This passage covers 31 T cell receptor beta chains from one sample sequenced in a study of OX40 agonist ivuxolimab in advanced cancers. The protocol was immunoSEQ multiplex PCR, while the TCRdb copy is restricted to in-frame clones and leaves out a portion. The sample has about 29,000 clones, around 83% seen once; the top ten hold 21%. The starting material was CD4+ or CD8+ T cells sorted from blood, obtained in a trial of the OX40 agonist ivuxolimab. The receptors stem from an adult with an advanced solid tumor such as melanoma, head and neck, liver or kidney cancer.

V usage is TRBV20-1 and J usage is TRBJ2-5; D is unclear. This CDR3 region has 11 residues. Per the germline V gene, CDR1 is DFQATT and CDR2 is SNEGSKA (reference sequence). Trimming pared 8 bases from V and 5 bases from J, leaving 12 bases between. The CDR3 sequence is CSPAGRETQYF. As DNA, the CDR3 is TGCAGTCCCGCAGGACGGGAGACCCAGTACTTC.

CDR3 bases: TGTGCCACCTTCGGGGCCTCGGGCACAGATACGCAGTATTTT. It codes for CATFGASGTDTQYF. The rearrangement joins TRBV10-3 to TRBJ2-3, with D perhaps TRBD1 or TRBD2 (5 bases each). The CDR3 contains 14 residues. The germline V gene has CDR1 ENHRY and CDR2 SYGVKD. The germline V and J ends were trimmed by 10 bases and 1 base, with 15 bases remaining between them.

This chain connects TRBV5-4 to TRBJ2-7; TRBD2 agrees at 10 bases. The V gene end was trimmed by 1 base and the J gene end by 5 bases; junction bases not matched to a gene: 6. This CDR3 is 15 amino acids long. In germline, CDR1 is SGHNT, CDR2 YYREEE (reference sequence). This CDR3 is CASSLPSGRDNEQYF. CDR3 in DNA: TGTGCCAGCAGCTTGCCTAGCGGGAGAGACAACGAGCAGTACTTC. The whole variable domain, remainder taken from reference TRBV5-4 and TRBJ2-7, is ETGVTQSPTHLIKTRGQQVTLRCSSQSGHNTVSWYQQALGQGPQFIFQYYREEENGRGNFPPRFSGLQFPNYSSELNVNALELDDSALYLCASSLPSGRDNEQYFGPGTRLTVT.

The chain has TRBV5-1 and TRBJ2-3; 10 nucleotides align to TRBD2. Germline V gene lookup returns CDR1 SGHRS and CDR2 YFSETQ. The length of the CDR3 is 14 residues. The J segment lost 4 bases and the V segment lost 2 bases, leaving 1 base of the junction unmatched. The CDR3 DNA is TGCGCCAGCAGCTTAAGCGGGAGGGCAGATACGCAGTATTTT. Its protein product is CASSLSGRADTQYF. Complete variable domain (other parts from reference TRBV5-1 and TRBJ2-3): KAGVTQTPRYLIKTRGQQVTLSCSPISGHRSVSWYQQTPGQGLQFLFEYFSETQRNKGNFPGRFSGRQFSNSRSEMNVSTLELGDSALYLCASSLSGRADTQYFGPGTRLTVL.

The CDR3 region is CAISELAGGSYEQYF. The CDR3 nucleotides are TGTGCCATCAGCGAACTAGCGGGGGGATCCTACGAGCAGTACTTC. The chain has TRBV10-3 and TRBJ2-7, with TRBD2 matching over 12 bases. From germline, CDR1 is ENHRY and CDR2 SYGVKD. The CDR3 spans 15 residues. V lost 6 bases and J lost 1; bases outside the gene matches: 4.

The genes are TRBV5-4 and TRBJ2-5, with D perhaps matching TRBD1 (6 bases). Germline loops: CDR1 SGHNT, CDR2 YYREEE (reference sequence). This CDR3 is 12 amino acids long. V was pared by 10 bases and J by 3 bases, with 13 bases between. In DNA form, the CDR3 reads TGTGCCGCCCGGGACATGGAAGAGACCCAGTACTTC. This sequence encodes CAARDMEETQYF.

This chain uses TRBV4-1 with TRBJ2-3, with D perhaps matching TRBD1 (6 bases). The V end was cut by 6 bases, the J end by 0 bases, with 10 bases between. Looked up from germline, CDR1 is MGHRA and CDR2 is YSYEKL. This CDR3 has 14 amino acids. The CDR3 loop is CASSPRGSTDTQYF. The CDR3 DNA is TGCGCCAGCAGTCCCAGGGGCAGCACAGATACGCAGTATTTT.

The rearrangement uses TRBV5-1 and TRBJ1-4; D may be TRBD1 (5 bases). CDR1 SGHRS and CDR2 YFSETQ come from the germline V gene. The CDR3 consists of 14 residues. V was cut by 3 bases and J by 3 bases, with 9 bases left in between. CDR3 in amino acids: CASSSGTSNEKLFF. CDR3 DNA: TGCGCCAGCAGCTCAGGGACTTCTAATGAAAAACTGTTTTTT.

This rearrangement joins TRBV10-3 to TRBJ1-1; D is ambiguous. The germline V gene has CDR1 ENHRY and CDR2 SYGVKD. V lost 0 bases and J lost 8, with 10 bases in between. This CDR3 is 13 amino acids long. CDR3 residues: CAISESLRAEAFF. The CDR3 region has the DNA TGTGCCATCAGTGAGTCGTTGAGGGCCGAAGCTTTCTTT.

The chain uses TRBV4-3 and TRBJ1-5, with D unclear. Trimming shortened V by 0 bases and J by 4 bases, and 13 bases separated the two germline ends. The CDR3 is 16 amino acids. CDR1 and CDR2 from the germline V gene are LGHNA and YSLEER. The chain's CDR3 is CASSQEAGSANQPQHF. In DNA form, the CDR3 reads TGCGCCAGCAGCCAAGAGGCGGGGTCGGCTAATCAGCCCCAGCATTTT.

V is TRBV6-6 and J is TRBJ2-7, with 12 bases lining up with TRBD1. CDR3 length: 15 amino acids. Germline CDR1 MNHNY, CDR2 SVGAGI (reference sequence). Trimming at V came to 0 bases and at J to 6 bases, leaving 3 bases not matched to a gene. CDR3: CASSYSGQGASEQYF. The DNA of the CDR3 is TGTGCCAGCAGTTACTCGGGACAGGGGGCTAGCGAGCAGTACTTC.

The chain joins TRBV29-1 to TRBJ1-2; 7 bases are a match to TRBD1. Germline V gene data show CDR1 as SQVTM and CDR2 as ANQGSEA. Trimming cost V 5 bases and J 6 bases; bases outside gene matches: 6. This CDR3 comprises 12 residues. CDR3 region: CSVPGGGNGYTF. Written as DNA, the CDR3 is TGCAGCGTTCCAGGGGGGGGAAATGGCTACACCTTC.

This chain uses TRBV5-1 with TRBJ2-7, with 9 bases lining up with TRBD2. This CDR3 region has 14 residues. Germline V gene data show CDR1 as SGHRS and CDR2 as YFSETQ. V shed 6 bases and J 3 bases; nucleotides not matched to a gene: 7. CDR3 nucleotides: TGCGCCAGCACCCTGGGACTAGCAGGCTACGAGCAGTACTTC. This sequence encodes CASTLGLAGYEQYF.

V usage is TRBV2 and J usage is TRBJ2-1; 7 bases fit TRBD1. CDR1 and CDR2 (germline): SNHLY, FYNNEI. Trimming took 6 bases from V and 0 from J; bases not matched to a gene: 11. The CDR3 is 17 residues long. In nucleotides, the CDR3 is TGTGCCAGCAGCGAAACAAGGACAGGATTCTCCTACAATGAGCAGTTCTTC. Residues: CASSETRTGFSYNEQFF.

V and J are TRBV28 and TRBJ2-2; TRBD1 matches 7 bases. There are 15 residues in the CDR3. Trimming cost V 3 bases and J 6 bases; bases outside gene matches: 7. Germline V CDR1 and CDR2: MDHEN, SYDVKM. In DNA form, the CDR3 reads TGTGCCAGCAGTTTGCTCGACAGGGTAGCCGGGGAGCTGTTTTTT. Its translation is CASSLLDRVAGELFF.

The chain couples TRBV5-1 to TRBJ2-4, with TRBD1 matching 10 bases. CDR1 is SGHRS, CDR2 YFSETQ, per germline. J lost 9 bases, V lost 4 bases, and 16 bases had no gene match. The CDR3 sequence is 17 residues long. The CDR3 bases are TGCGCCAGCAGCGTGAGTGGGACAGGGGCAACTTTCGGCATTCAGTACTTC. This sequence encodes CASSVSGTGATFGIQYF. The variable domain in full, completed from reference TRBV5-1 and TRBJ2-4, reads KAGVTQTPRYLIKTRGQQVTLSCSPISGHRSVSWYQQTPGQGLQFLFEYFSETQRNKGNFPGRFSGRQFSNSRSEMNVSTLELGDSALYLCASSVSGTGATFGIQYFGAGTRLSVL.

The rearrangement links TRBV30 to TRBJ2-7; a weak D match, TRBD2 (6 bases). The germline V and J ends were trimmed by 0 bases and 0 bases, with 12 bases remaining between them. Germline V gene sequence: CDR1 GTSNPN, CDR2 SVGIG (reference sequence). The CDR3 runs to 15 residues. CDR3 amino acids: CAWSVSLDYSYEQYF. The CDR3 DNA reads as TGTGCCTGGAGTGTCTCTCTGGACTACTCCTACGAGCAGTACTTC.

This clone was picked up a small number of times. V and J are TRBV19 and TRBJ2-3, with D possibly called TRBD1 or TRBD2 (5 bases each). CDR3 size: 14 residues. In germline, CDR1 is LNHDA, CDR2 SQIVND (reference sequence). The V end lost 5 bases, the J end lost 5 bases, and 14 bases lay between the germline ends. The CDR3 protein is CASSFWDGGDTQYF. CDR3 nucleotides: TGTGCCAGTAGTTTTTGGGACGGTGGAGATACGCAGTATTTT.

The chain carries TRBV6-1 and TRBJ2-1, with 12 bases identical to TRBD2. V lost 8 bases, J lost 7 bases, and 9 bases stayed unmatched. The CDR3 is 15 amino acids. CDR1 and CDR2 from the germline V gene are MNHNS and SASEGT. The CDR3 DNA reads TGTGCCAGCTCCTCCGGGACTAGCGGGTTAAATGAGCAGTTCTTC. Its translation is CASSSGTSGLNEQFF.

The J gene is TRBJ2-1, the V gene TRBV5-4; 7 bases match TRBD2. The junction had 12 bases not matched to a gene; V was cut back by 4 bases and J by 8 bases. CDR1 is SGHNT, CDR2 YYREEE, per germline (reference sequence). The CDR3 is 15 amino acids. In DNA form, the CDR3 reads TGTGCCAGCAGCCGTTGGGAGGGGACGGACTATGAGCAGTTCTTC. It yields the protein CASSRWEGTDYEQFF.

The chain couples TRBV30 to TRBJ2-2, with 7 bases matching TRBD2. J was trimmed by 3 bases and V by 2 bases; bases with no gene match: 0. The CDR3 consists of 13 residues. CDR1 GTSNPN and CDR2 SVGIG come from the germline V gene (reference sequence). The DNA for the CDR3 is TGTGCCTGGAGTAGCGGGGACACCGGGGAGCTGTTTTTT. This encodes CAWSSGDTGELFF.

The rearrangement links TRBV18 to TRBJ2-2; 7 bases match TRBD1. CDR1 and CDR2 (germline): KGHSH, LQKENI. V was pared by 4 bases and J by 4 bases, with 6 bases of the junction left unmatched. The CDR3 sequence is 15 residues long. CDR3 sequence (DNA): TGTGCCAGCTCACAGGGACAGACGATCACCGGGGAGCTGTTTTTT. This encodes CASSQGQTITGELFF.

The chain recombines TRBV12-5 with TRBJ2-5; D is unclear. The CDR3 contains 9 residues. V shed 3 bases and J shed 9 bases, with 2 bases lying between them. CDR1 and CDR2 (germline): LGHNT, FRNRAP. CDR3 DNA sequence: TGTGCTAGTGGTTTCGCCCAGTACTTC. Amino acids: CASGFAQYF.

Of note for this clone: The junction shows a germline mismatch at one end, possibly a read error. The chain employs TRBV27 and TRBJ2-7, with D possibly matching TRBD1 (5 bases). Looked up from germline, CDR1 is MNHEY and CDR2 is SMNVEV (reference sequence). This CDR3 region has 14 residues. CDR3 region: CAGSFGRADYEQYF. The CDR3 DNA follows: TGTGCCGGCAGTTTTGGCAGGGCGGACTACGAGCAGTACTTC.

The rearrangement uses TRBV2 and TRBJ2-7; possible D gene TRBD2, 6 bases. The CDR3 covers 14 residues. V was clipped by 6 bases and J by 4 bases, with 16 bases between them. Germline loops: CDR1 SNHLY, CDR2 FYNNEI. The CDR3 coding sequence is TGTGCCAGCAGCACAGCGGGCTCCACGTACGAGCAGTACTTC. Protein: CASSTAGSTYEQYF. Looking up the rest from reference TRBV2 and TRBJ2-7 gives the full variable domain: EPEVTQTPSHQVTQMGQEVILRCVPISNHLYFYWYRQILGQKVEFLVSFYNNEISEKSEIFDDQFSVERPDGSNFTLKIRSTKLEDSAMYFCASSTAGSTYEQYFGPGTRLTVT.

The rearrangement joins TRBV9 to TRBJ2-7; TRBD2 matches at 9 bases. The germline gives CDR1 SGDLS, CDR2 YYNGEE. The CDR3 runs 15 residues. V gave up 0 bases and J gave up 7 bases; unmatched junction bases: 8. The CDR3 region has the DNA TGTGCCAGCAGCGTAGTTGCGGGAGGGCCGGGGGAGCAGTACTTC. Translating gives CASSVVAGGPGEQYF. The whole variable domain, remainder taken from reference TRBV9 and TRBJ2-7, is DSGVTQTPKHLITATGQRVTLRCSPRSGDLSVYWYQQSLDQGLQFLIQYYNGEERAKGNILERFSAQQFPDLHSELNLSSLELGDSALYFCASSVVAGGPGEQYFGPGTRLTVT.

J is TRBJ2-5 and V is TRBV4-2; TRBD1 aligns across 9 bases. The J call is in doubt because the DNA end fits TRBJ2-7 better. The CDR3 has 16 residues. Germline assignment: CDR1 LGHNA and CDR2 YNFKEQ. In DNA, the CDR3 is TGTGCCAGCAGCCAAGATGAAGGGACAGGGTACTACGAGCAGTACTTC. Protein sequence: CASSQDEGTGYYEQYF.

Only a few counts were recorded for this clone. As DNA, the CDR3 is TGTGCCAGCAGCTTGGAGAACATCGGGACAGGGTCAGCCGATACGCAGTATTTT. Encoded protein: CASSLENIGTGSADTQYF. The rearrangement links TRBV5-6 to TRBJ2-3; TRBD1 aligns across 9 bases. This CDR3 has 18 amino acids. After removal of 0 bases from V and 6 bases from J, the junction contained 14 bases not matched to a gene. Germline V gives CDR1 SGHDT, CDR2 YYEEEE. The full variable domain, in which reference TRBV5-6 and TRBJ2-3 provide the parts outside the CDR3, is DAGVTQSPTHLIKTRGQQVTLRCSPKSGHDTVSWYQQALGQGPQFIFQYYEEEERQRGNFPDRFSGHQFPNYSSELNVNALLLGDSALYLCASSLENIGTGSADTQYFGPGTRLTVL.

The chain uses TRBV7-9 and TRBJ1-1; D is undetermined. The CDR3 has 14 amino acids. V dropped 3 bases and J dropped 2 bases, with 10 bases sitting between them. Germline assignment: CDR1 SEHNR and CDR2 FQNEAQ (reference sequence). The CDR3 coding sequence is TGTGCCAGCAGCTTCTGGGAGATAAACACTGAAGCTTTCTTT. Translating gives CASSFWEINTEAFF.

The J gene is TRBJ2-7, the V gene TRBV19; D is unresolved. The CDR3 runs 18 residues. V lost 6 bases to trimming and J lost 6 bases, with 30 bases between them. Germline lookup yields CDR1 LNHDA and CDR2 SQIVND (reference sequence). CDR3 sequence (DNA): TGTGCCAGTAGCCCAATACACCCCGCGGCACCAAGACCCAGCGAGCAGTACTTC. Translating it yields CASSPIHPAAPRPSEQYF.

The chain joins TRBV2 to TRBJ2-7; D assignment may be TRBD1 or TRBD2 (5 bases each). The CDR3 totals 11 residues. CDR1 is SNHLY and CDR2 is FYNNEI in the germline V gene. CDR3 loop: CEQRGGYEQYF. CDR3 nucleotides: TGTGAACAGCGTGGGGGCTACGAGCAGTACTTC.